The clone carrying this T cell receptor beta chain occurred a few times. The antigen remains undetermined. From the reads, TCRdb called clonotypes with MiXCR, one entry per CDR3 protein. The repertoire consists of about 110,000 distinct CDR3 sequences, with roughly 30% occurring once and the leading ten covering about 40%. The CDR3 runs 15 residues. Trimming stripped 3 bases from V and 5 bases from J, with 16 bases between. Germline CDR1 reads SGHAT; CDR2 reads FQNNGV. The sample is drawn from a study of T cell repertoires in cytomegalovirus infection. Across the study: HLA-B-restricted CMV epitopes that are well studied, plus recently identified HLA-C-restricted ones, were used by the study. Indicated by public TCR beta signatures were CMV infection and matching HLA type. Broader study findings: The cumulative frequency of public TCR beta families distinguished individuals who carried CMV together with the relevant HLA. The ex vivo response was dominated by HLA-C-restricted CMV-specific TCR beta clonotypes.

V and J are TRBV11-2 and TRBJ2-5, with TRBD1 as a possible D gene (6 bases). This material consisted of CD8+ T cells from cultured PBMCs, taken from culture after CMV antigen stimulation. The source of this sequence is a human donor in good health (CMV status not recorded). Some clones in this sample may be carry-over from other donors' samples. This CDR3 reads CASSFPRGIRETQYF. CDR3 DNA sequence: TGTGCCAGCAGCTTCCCAAGGGGGATCCGGGAGACCCAGTACTTC.